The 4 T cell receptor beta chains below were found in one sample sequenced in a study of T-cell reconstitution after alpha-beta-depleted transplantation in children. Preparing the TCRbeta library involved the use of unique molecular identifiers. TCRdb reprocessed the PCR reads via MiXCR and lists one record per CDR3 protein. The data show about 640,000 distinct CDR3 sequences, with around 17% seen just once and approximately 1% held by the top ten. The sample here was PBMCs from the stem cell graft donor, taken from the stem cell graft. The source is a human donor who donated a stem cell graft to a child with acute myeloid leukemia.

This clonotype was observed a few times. In DNA, the CDR3 is TGTGCCAGCTCTAGGGGGCCGGGGAGACAAAGTTCTTATGGCTACACCTTC. This encodes CASSRGPGRQSSYGYTF. The chain has TRBV12-3 or TRBV12-4 and TRBJ1-2; 7 bases map to TRBD1. This CDR3 is built from 17 residues. Losses at the gene ends were 8 bases for V and 5 bases for J; bases not matched to a gene: 20.

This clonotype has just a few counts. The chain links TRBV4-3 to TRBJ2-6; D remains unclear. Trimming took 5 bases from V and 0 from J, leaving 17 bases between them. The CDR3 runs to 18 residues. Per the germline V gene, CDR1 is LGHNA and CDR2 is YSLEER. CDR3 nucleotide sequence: TGCGCCAGCAGCGCTCAGACACCTCCCCCCTCTGGGGCCAACGTCCTGACTTTC. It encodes CASSAQTPPPSGANVLTF.

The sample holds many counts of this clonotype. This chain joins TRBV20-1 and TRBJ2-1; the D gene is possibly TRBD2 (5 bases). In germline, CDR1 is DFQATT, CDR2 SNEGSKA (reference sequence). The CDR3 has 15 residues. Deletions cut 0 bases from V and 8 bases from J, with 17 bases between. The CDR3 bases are TGCAGTGCTAGAGACCTCAGACACGCGGGCGATGAGCAGTTCTTC. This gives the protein CSARDLRHAGDEQFF.

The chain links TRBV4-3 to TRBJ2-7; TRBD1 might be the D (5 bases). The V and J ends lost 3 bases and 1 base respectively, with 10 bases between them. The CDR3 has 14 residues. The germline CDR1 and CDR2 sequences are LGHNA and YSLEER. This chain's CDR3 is CASSHDSVSYEQYF. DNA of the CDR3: TGCGCCAGCAGCCATGACAGCGTATCCTACGAGCAGTACTTC.